The 21 T cell receptor beta chains in this list originate from one sample, sequenced in a study of cytomegalovirus exposure and HLA in healthy donors. Use of 60 Vbeta and 13 Jbeta primers characterized the PCR. Data came from immunoSEQ multiplex PCR; TCRdb stores just in-frame clones and leaves some out. The top ten hold 5% to 6% of the sample, which has 150,000 to 200,000 clones, about four fifths seen once. The source material was PBMCs. Receptors originate from a woman aged 30 to 39 in good health and CMV-seropositive.

The chain recombines TRBV16 with TRBJ1-1; D is possibly TRBD1 (5 bases). Germline V CDR1 and CDR2: KGHSY, FQNENV. With 5 bases removed from V and 4 bases from J, the gap between germline ends came to 14 bases. The CDR3 covers 14 residues. The CDR3 loop is CASSETGAGTEAFF. The CDR3 bases are TGTGCCAGCAGCGAAACAGGAGCAGGCACTGAAGCTTTCTTT.

The rearrangement links TRBV27 to TRBJ1-6; D is uncertain. The CDR3 sequence is 14 residues long. With 3 bases removed from V and 6 bases from J, the gap between germline ends came to 9 bases. CDR1 is MNHEY, CDR2 SMNVEV, per germline (reference sequence). CDR3 residues: CASSFVTTNSPLHF. The CDR3 DNA sequence: TGTGCCAGCAGTTTTGTGACAACTAATTCACCCCTCCACTTT.

The chain recombines TRBV6-5 with TRBJ1-4; D uncertain. The germline gives CDR1 MNHEY, CDR2 SVGAGI. Trimming pared 5 bases from V and 7 bases from J, leaving 8 bases between. The CDR3 runs to 12 residues. The CDR3 sequence: CASSGLGEKLFF. CDR3 nucleotide sequence: TGTGCCAGCAGTGGGCTGGGTGAAAAACTGTTTTTT.

V is TRBV11-2 and J is TRBJ2-5; D is ambiguous. There are 14 residues in the CDR3. Germline CDR1 and CDR2: SGHAT and FQNNGV. V gave up 1 base and J gave up 2 bases, with 8 bases separating them. The CDR3: CASSLVGQQETQYF. The CDR3 DNA follows: TGTGCCAGCAGCTTAGTTGGGCAGCAAGAGACCCAGTACTTC.

The rearrangement links TRBV6-6 to TRBJ1-2; no firm D call. This CDR3 has 13 residues. V was shortened by 6 bases and J by 4 bases, with 12 bases between the two germline ends. Germline assignment: CDR1 MNHNY and CDR2 SVGAGI (reference sequence). This chain's CDR3 is CASRPQVSYGYTF. Written as DNA, the CDR3 is TGTGCCAGCAGGCCCCAGGTGAGCTATGGCTACACCTTC.

This rearrangement joins TRBV5-1 to TRBJ2-2; D is perhaps TRBD2 (5 bases). This CDR3 is built from 20 residues. Trimming left V 3 bases short and J 6 bases short, with 30 bases between. Germline CDR1 SGHRS, CDR2 YFSETQ. The CDR3 DNA follows: TGCGCCAGCAGCTCGGCCCGCATTAATTTGCTAGCCCCTGGCGCCGGGGAGCTGTTTTTT. It encodes CASSSARINLLAPGAGELFF.

The chain combines TRBV25-1 with TRBJ1-1; D is undetermined. CDR1 and CDR2 from the germline V gene are MGHDK and SYGVNS. The CDR3 is 14 residues long. The V and J ends lost 8 bases and 0 bases respectively, with 13 bases between them. In DNA form, the CDR3 reads TGTGCCAGCTCACCCCCCTCGGTGAACACTGAAGCTTTCTTT. Its protein is CASSPPSVNTEAFF.

The J gene is TRBJ2-7, the V gene TRBV7-9; D may be TRBD2 (6 bases). The V gene's germline CDR1 is SEHNR and CDR2 FQNEAQ (reference sequence). The CDR3 is made up of 13 amino acids. V dropped 0 bases and J dropped 3 bases, with 6 bases sitting between them. This chain's CDR3 is CASSLAGLYEQYF. The DNA for the CDR3 is TGTGCCAGCAGCTTAGCGGGACTCTACGAGCAGTACTTC.

This chain connects TRBV12-5 to TRBJ2-3, with 8 bases matching TRBD2. Germline V CDR1 and CDR2: LGHNT, FRNRAP. The CDR3 has 14 residues. V lost 4 bases to trimming and J lost 6 bases; unmatched junction nucleotides: 6. CDR3 coding DNA: TGTGCTAGTGGTTCCAGCGGGAGAGGGGATACGCAGTATTTT. Its protein is CASGSSGRGDTQYF.

In this sample, this clone turned up a few times. The V and J genes are TRBV14 and TRBJ2-3; 11 bases align to TRBD2. The V gene's germline CDR1 is SGHDN and CDR2 FVKESK. The CDR3 sequence is 15 residues long. The J segment lost 5 bases and the V segment lost 4 bases, leaving 5 bases of the junction unmatched. In DNA form, the CDR3 reads TGTGCCAGCAGCCGCACTAGCGGGAGTGGAGATACGCAGTATTTT. Translating gives CASSRTSGSGDTQYF. The whole variable domain, remainder taken from reference TRBV14 and TRBJ2-3, is EAGVTQFPSHSVIEKGQTVTLRCDPISGHDNLYWYRRVMGKEIKFLLHFVKESKQDESGMPNNRFLAERTGGTYSTLKVQPAELEDSGVYFCASSRTSGSGDTQYFGPGTRLTVL.

This chain connects TRBV5-5 to TRBJ2-2; 8 positions agree with TRBD2. This CDR3 spans 14 amino acids. After removal of 2 bases from V and 7 bases from J, the junction contained 4 bases not matched to a gene. From germline, CDR1 is SGHKS and CDR2 YYEKEE (reference sequence). CDR3 amino acids: CASSFREGNGELFF. CDR3 sequence (DNA): TGTGCCAGCAGCTTCCGGGAGGGTAACGGGGAGCTGTTTTTT.

This clone was observed a few times. The chain has TRBV6-6 and TRBJ1-5, with D uncertain. The CDR3 contains 14 residues. Trimming shortened V by 5 bases and J by 8 bases, and 16 bases separated the two germline ends. CDR1 and CDR2 (germline): MNHNY, SVGAGI (reference sequence). CDR3 in amino acids: CASSRTEGYKPQHF. The CDR3 region has the DNA TGTGCCAGCAGTAGGACCGAGGGTTATAAGCCCCAGCATTTT.

This clone appeared many times. J is TRBJ2-1 and V is TRBV18; 7 nucleotides match TRBD1. The J segment lost 8 bases and the V segment lost 0 bases, leaving 10 bases of the junction unmatched. Germline V gene data show CDR1 as KGHSH and CDR2 as LQKENI. The CDR3 extends over 16 amino acids. In DNA form, the CDR3 reads TGTGCCAGCTCACCACCTTCGAGGACAGGATCATATGAGCAGTTCTTC. Translated, it gives CASSPPSRTGSYEQFF.

The rearrangement joins TRBV5-1 to TRBJ2-2, with 7 bases aligning to TRBD1. V gave up 4 bases and J gave up 0 bases; unmatched junction bases: 9. This CDR3 region has 17 residues. The V gene's germline CDR1 is SGHRS and CDR2 YFSETQ. Here the CDR3 reads CASSLRTGTANTGELFF. The CDR3 nucleotides are TGCGCCAGCAGCCTGAGGACAGGCACCGCGAACACCGGGGAGCTGTTTTTT.

The J gene is TRBJ2-3, the V gene TRBV11-3, with D tentatively TRBD1 (6 bases). Germline CDR1 and CDR2: SGHNT and YENEEA. CDR3 size: 13 residues. Between the trimmed V and J ends, which lost 5 bases and 5 bases, there was a span of 11 bases. CDR3 in DNA: TGTGCCAGCAGCCTGGTCAGGGGAGATACGCAGTATTTT. Protein sequence: CASSLVRGDTQYF.

This CDR3 reads CASNNLAANEQFF. The CDR3 DNA is TGTGCCAGCAACAATTTGGCTGCCAATGAGCAGTTCTTC. This rearrangement joins TRBV6-1 to TRBJ2-1; no definite D call. From germline, CDR1 is MNHNS and CDR2 SASEGT. The CDR3 spans 13 residues. Trimming pared 7 bases from V and 6 bases from J, leaving 13 bases between.

This clone was detected only a few times. The chain couples TRBV29-1 to TRBJ2-7; D is possibly TRBD1 (6 bases). This CDR3 spans 11 amino acids. The germline V gene encodes CDR1 SQVTM and CDR2 ANQGSEA. V was cut by 7 bases and J by 4 bases, with 11 bases left in between. The CDR3 DNA follows: TGCAGCGGCCAGGACAGTTACGAGCAGTACTTC. Translating gives CSGQDSYEQYF.

V gene TRBV7-2 combines with J gene TRBJ1-1, with D unresolved. Germline V lookup: CDR1 SGHTA, CDR2 FQGNSA. Deletions cut 3 bases from V and 6 bases from J, with 8 bases between. The CDR3 consists of 12 residues. CDR3 bases: TGTGCCAGCAGCTTTAACCCGGCTGAAGCTTTCTTT. It is translated as CASSFNPAEAFF.

The J gene is TRBJ2-7, the V gene TRBV6-1, with D possibly being TRBD1 (5 bases). The CDR3 is 12 residues long. V lost 2 bases, J lost 6 bases, and 8 bases lay in between. The germline gives CDR1 MNHNS, CDR2 SASEGT. The CDR3 DNA is TGTGCCAGCAGTGAAACGACAGTCGAGCAGTACTTC. As protein: CASSETTVEQYF.

CDR3 coding DNA: TGTGCCAGCAGCGGCCCGGGACAGGGTCGAGATACGCAGTATTTT. This codes for CASSGPGQGRDTQYF. The chain joins TRBV9 to TRBJ2-3; 9 positions agree with TRBD1. Germline CDR1 and CDR2: SGDLS and YYNGEE. The CDR3 has 15 residues. The J segment lost 5 bases and the V segment lost 3 bases, leaving 7 bases of the junction unmatched.

The chain recombines TRBV28 with TRBJ1-2; no reliable D call. The CDR3 contains 12 residues. CDR1 and CDR2 from the germline V gene are MDHEN and SYDVKM. V was shortened by 2 bases and J by 3 bases, with 4 bases between the two germline ends. The CDR3 coding sequence is TGTGCCAGCAGTTTACAGGACTATGGCTACACCTTC. Residues: CASSLQDYGYTF.